Presented here are 26 T cell receptor beta chains from one specimen sequenced in a study of B cell selection in AIRE deficiency. Sequenced by immunoSEQ multiplex PCR; TCRdb stores in-frame clones only, minus some. The sample lists about 18,000 clones; under 95% were seen once. Regulatory T cells were sorted as CD4+CD25hiCD127low/negative. The sequenced sample was CD4+CD25+ Tregs sorted from PBMCs. These receptors originate from a human donor in good health.

Points on this clone: At one end, the junction sequence differs from germline, possibly due to a read error. The chain employs TRBV7-7 and TRBJ2-3, with D perhaps matching TRBD2 (5 bases). Germline CDR1 and CDR2: SSHAT and FNYEAQ (reference sequence). The CDR3 loop spans 14 amino acids. The CDR3 sequence: CASSPRTVADTQYF. CDR3 in DNA: TGTGCTAGCAGCCCACGGACTGTAGCAGATACGCAGTATTTT. Supplemented by reference TRBV7-7 and TRBJ2-3, the full variable domain reads GAGVSQSPRYKVTKRGQDVTLRCDPISSHATLYWYQQALGQGPEFLTYFNYEAQPDKSGLPSDRFSAERPEGSISTLTIQRTEQRDSAMYRCASSPRTVADTQYFGPGTRLTVL.

Notes on this clone: The sample holds other DNA sequences that translate to the same CDR3. The V and J genes are TRBV6-1 and TRBJ2-5; D tentatively reads TRBD1 or TRBD2 (7 bases each). The CDR3 covers 14 residues. Germline CDR1 and CDR2: MNHNS and SASEGT. Trimming shortened V by 5 bases and J by 5 bases, and 15 bases separated the two germline ends. CDR3 residues: CASSTGAGEETQYF. CDR3 nucleotide sequence: TGTGCCAGCAGTACAGGGGCGGGAGAGGAGACCCAGTACTTC.

This sequence joins TRBV5-1 and TRBJ2-7, with D possibly being TRBD2 (6 bases). This CDR3 comprises 14 residues. Germline V CDR1 and CDR2: SGHRS, YFSETQ. V lost 1 base and J 2 bases, leaving 10 bases between the germline ends. CDR3 protein: CASSLLASAYEQYF. In DNA form, the CDR3 reads TGCGCCAGCAGCTTGCTAGCGTCGGCCTACGAGCAGTACTTC.

This clone was detected only a few times. The CDR3 DNA sequence: TGTGCCAGCAGTCCCCATACTAGCGGATCTAGGGACGGGGAGCTGTTTTTT. Translating gives CASSPHTSGSRDGELFF. The chain joins TRBV28 to TRBJ2-2; 8 bases align to TRBD2. The V segment lost 5 bases and the J segment 7 bases; nucleotides outside the gene matches: 15. Germline assignment: CDR1 MDHEN and CDR2 SYDVKM. The CDR3 loop spans 17 amino acids.

The chain uses TRBV5-1 and TRBJ2-6; 10 nucleotides agree with TRBD2. Germline-derived CDR1 and CDR2 are SGHRS and YFSETQ. The V and J ends lost 4 bases and 2 bases, in that order; junction bases with no gene match: 6. The CDR3 covers 17 residues. CDR3 in DNA: TGCGCCAGCAGCCCTGGACTAGCGGACCCTGGGGCCAACGTCCTGACTTTC. Translated: CASSPGLADPGANVLTF.

V and J are TRBV27 and TRBJ2-3; D is unresolved. V gave up 6 bases and J gave up 2 bases, with 18 bases separating them. CDR1 is MNHEY, CDR2 SMNVEV, per germline (reference sequence). The CDR3 runs 16 residues. Here the CDR3 DNA reads TGTGCCAGCAGCCTAGGCCCGCGAGGCGTCACAGATACGCAGTATTTT. Amino acid sequence: CASSLGPRGVTDTQYF.

This clone was picked up a small number of times. The genes are TRBV11-2 and TRBJ2-7, with TRBD1 identical over 7 bases. CDR1 is SGHAT, CDR2 FQNNGV, per germline. The V and J ends lost 1 base and 2 bases, in that order; junction bases with no gene match: 8. The CDR3 has 16 amino acids. The CDR3, as DNA: TGTGCCAGCAGCTTAGGGCGACAGGGAGTAGCCTACGAGCAGTACTTC. Its translation: CASSLGRQGVAYEQYF. The full variable domain, its missing parts supplied by reference TRBV11-2 and TRBJ2-7, is EAGVAQSPRYKIIEKRQSVAFWCNPISGHATLYWYQQILGQGPKLLIQFQNNGVVDDSQLPKDRFSAERLKGVDSTLKIQPAKLEDSAVYLCASSLGRQGVAYEQYFGPGTRLTVT.

The V gene is TRBV7-9, the J gene TRBJ2-2; TRBD2 matches 9 bases. The V and J ends lost 4 bases and 2 bases, in that order; junction bases with no gene match: 5. This CDR3 is 16 amino acids long. In germline, CDR1 is SEHNR, CDR2 FQNEAQ (reference sequence). The CDR3: CASSYRLAVNTGELFF. The CDR3 coding sequence is TGTGCCAGCAGCTATAGACTAGCGGTTAACACCGGGGAGCTGTTTTTT.

The chain joins TRBV27 to TRBJ2-7; D ambiguous. V was trimmed by 8 bases and J by 7 bases, leaving 9 bases between them. The CDR3 runs to 10 residues. CDR1 and CDR2 (germline): MNHEY, SMNVEV (reference sequence). The CDR3: CASRFGEQYF. In DNA, the CDR3 is TGTGCCAGCCGGTTCGGGGAGCAGTACTTC.

This clone was detected a few times. The chain carries TRBV5-4 and TRBJ2-2; D is ambiguous. The CDR3 has 14 amino acids. The V gene lost 4 bases and the J gene lost 1 base, with 8 bases spanning the gap. Germline-derived CDR1 and CDR2 are SGHNT and YYREEE (reference sequence). This CDR3 is CASSRHGNTGELFF. CDR3 in DNA: TGTGCCAGCAGCCGACACGGGAACACCGGGGAGCTGTTTTTT.

This clone was recorded a few times. The chain employs TRBV10-3 and TRBJ1-2; D ambiguous. V was clipped by 0 bases and J by 1 base, with 6 bases between them. Germline V gene sequence: CDR1 ENHRY, CDR2 SYGVKD. The length of the CDR3 is 14 residues. The CDR3 reads CAISESNSNYGYTF. Written as DNA, the CDR3 is TGTGCCATCAGTGAGTCGAATAGTAACTATGGCTACACCTTC.

V usage is TRBV6-1 and J usage is TRBJ1-6; unclear D gene. V lost 1 base to trimming and J lost 7 bases, with 11 bases between them. Germline CDR1 and CDR2: MNHNS and SASEGT. The CDR3 spans 15 residues. The DNA of the CDR3 is TGTGCCAGCAGTGAAGTTCCTCCCCGGAATTCACCCCTCCACTTT. Its protein is CASSEVPPRNSPLHF.

The chain uses TRBV5-1 and TRBJ1-5; D gene ambiguous. Trimming shortened V by 9 bases and J by 2 bases, and 18 bases separated the two germline ends. The CDR3 runs to 15 residues. Per germline, CDR1 SGHRS and CDR2 YFSETQ. CDR3 sequence (DNA): TGCGCCAAGGAACACCGGGCCCCGGGCAATCAGCCCCAGCATTTT. Its translation: CAKEHRAPGNQPQHF.

V is TRBV11-3 and J is TRBJ2-1, with TRBD2 as a possible D gene (6 bases). The germline V and J ends were trimmed by 5 bases and 8 bases, with 7 bases remaining between them. The CDR3 sequence is 11 residues long. Germline V gives CDR1 SGHNT, CDR2 YENEEA. In nucleotides, the CDR3 is TGTGCCAGCAGCATAGCGGATGAGCAGTTCTTC. This sequence encodes CASSIADEQFF.

V gene TRBV2 combines with J gene TRBJ2-5; 9 nucleotides line up with TRBD2. Germline CDR1 reads SNHLY; CDR2 reads FYNNEI. The V and J ends lost 6 bases and 5 bases, in that order; junction bases with no gene match: 7. This CDR3 comprises 14 residues. The CDR3 sequence is CASSVSGSRETQYF. The CDR3 DNA reads TGTGCCAGCAGCGTTAGCGGGAGTAGGGAGACCCAGTACTTC. The whole variable domain, remainder taken from reference TRBV2 and TRBJ2-5, is EPEVTQTPSHQVTQMGQEVILRCVPISNHLYFYWYRQILGQKVEFLVSFYNNEISEKSEIFDDQFSVERPDGSNFTLKIRSTKLEDSAMYFCASSVSGSRETQYFGPGTRLLVL.

This sequence joins TRBV5-5 and TRBJ1-4; no clear D gene. This CDR3 contains 16 residues. Germline loops: CDR1 SGHKS, CDR2 YYEKEE (reference sequence). Trimming removed 0 bases from V and 0 bases from J, with 9 bases in between. The CDR3 loop is CASSLARWATNEKLFF. The CDR3 nucleotides are TGTGCCAGCAGCTTGGCGAGGTGGGCAACTAATGAAAAACTGTTTTTT. The complete variable domain, with remaining parts taken from reference TRBV5-5 and TRBJ1-4, reads DAGVTQSPTHLIKTRGQQVTLRCSPISGHKSVSWYQQVLGQGPQFIFQYYEKEERGRGNFPDRFSARQFPNYSSELNVNALLLGDSALYLCASSLARWATNEKLFFGSGTQLSVL.

The chain combines TRBV5-1 with TRBJ1-1, with 7 bases identical to TRBD1. This CDR3 is built from 14 residues. The germline gives CDR1 SGHRS, CDR2 YFSETQ. Unmatched junction bases numbered 4, after V lost 0 bases and J lost 5 bases. The CDR3 protein is CASSLGQGWTEAFF. In DNA, the CDR3 is TGCGCCAGCAGCTTGGGACAGGGCTGGACTGAAGCTTTCTTT.

The sample holds one count of this clone. The rearrangement links TRBV5-5 to TRBJ1-3; a possible D gene is TRBD1 (6 bases). V was shortened by 7 bases and J by 0 bases, with 8 bases between the two germline ends. The CDR3 runs 13 residues. The germline V gene encodes CDR1 SGHKS and CDR2 YYEKEE (reference sequence). CDR3 residues: CASETGSGNTIYF. In DNA form, the CDR3 reads TGTGCCAGCGAGACAGGCTCTGGAAACACCATATATTTT.

The gene calls are TRBV27 and TRBJ1-1, with D uncertain. V dropped 7 bases and J dropped 1 base, with 4 bases sitting between them. CDR3 length equals 11 residues. From germline, CDR1 is MNHEY and CDR2 SMNVEV (reference sequence). The DNA of the CDR3 is TGTGCCAGCACCCCGAACACTGAAGCTTTCTTT. Protein product: CASTPNTEAFF.

V usage is TRBV9 and J usage is TRBJ2-7, with a tentative D call TRBD1 (6 bases). Germline-derived CDR1 and CDR2 are SGDLS and YYNGEE. Deletions cut 0 bases from V and 1 base from J, with 8 bases between. The CDR3 is made up of 14 amino acids. The CDR3 DNA sequence: TGTGCCAGCAGCGTAGGCAGGGGTTCCTACGAGCAGTACTTC. Translating it yields CASSVGRGSYEQYF.

V gene TRBV30 combines with J gene TRBJ2-7; 8 nucleotides line up with TRBD1. CDR1 GTSNPN and CDR2 SVGIG come from the germline V gene (reference sequence). Unmatched junction bases numbered 13, after V lost 7 bases and J lost 2 bases. The CDR3 spans 15 residues. CDR3 region: CASLFRDRNAYEQYF. The CDR3 DNA is TGTGCCTCTCTCTTCCGGGACAGGAATGCCTACGAGCAGTACTTC.

This chain joins TRBV29-1 and TRBJ2-1; TRBD2 matches 8 bases. Germline loops: CDR1 SQVTM, CDR2 ANQGSEA. The CDR3 totals 12 residues. With V trimmed by 1 base and J by 11 bases, 4 bases remained unmatched. CDR3 nucleotide sequence: TGCAGCGTTGAAGGGACTAGCTTAAAGCAGTTCTTC. This sequence encodes CSVEGTSLKQFF.

The rearrangement uses TRBV13 and TRBJ2-7, with unresolved D. V was shortened by 2 bases and J by 0 bases, with 11 bases between the two germline ends. Germline CDR1 reads PRHDT; CDR2 reads FYEKMQ (reference sequence). CDR3 length: 15 residues. The CDR3 DNA sequence: TGTGCCAGCAGCTTAATACAGTTCGACTCCTACGAGCAGTACTTC. Protein product: CASSLIQFDSYEQYF.

The rearrangement joins TRBV29-1 to TRBJ1-1; D is possibly TRBD1 (6 bases). The CDR3 runs 15 residues. Per the germline V gene, CDR1 is SQVTM and CDR2 is ANQGSEA. The ends were cut back, 2 bases at V and 1 base at J, with 14 bases in the middle. The DNA of the CDR3 is TGCAGCGTTGAAAGAGACAGGCCGGGGAACACTGAAGCTTTCTTT. Amino acid sequence: CSVERDRPGNTEAFF.

The chain joins TRBV7-2 to TRBJ2-7; D unresolved. Germline CDR1 is SGHTA and CDR2 is FQGNSA. Trimming pared 1 base from V and 0 bases from J, leaving 7 bases between. CDR3 length equals 14 residues. CDR3 nucleotide sequence: TGTGCCAGCAGCTTAGATTGGGCCTCCTACGAGCAGTACTTC. Protein: CASSLDWASYEQYF.

This clone occurred once. The DNA for the CDR3 is TGTGCCAGCAGCCCCCCGGGACTAGCGGGGGTCCCCGGGGAGCTGTTTTTT. Its protein product is CASSPPGLAGVPGELFF. This chain connects TRBV7-6 to TRBJ2-2; the match to TRBD2 covers 14 bases. The germline V gene has CDR1 SGHVS and CDR2 FNYEAQ. J lost 6 bases, V lost 5 bases, and 8 bases had no gene match. This CDR3 spans 17 amino acids.